The 14 T cell receptor beta chains presented below share a single source sample, sequenced in a study of blood T cells in healthy people across ages. It was with a sample-barcoded 5' primer and a J-beta primer mix that a second PCR of about 7 to 12 cycles was run. One entry per CDR3 protein, called by TCRdb with MiXCR from the 5' RACE reads. The sample lists more than 650,000 distinct CDR3 sequences; about 55% were seen once. What was sequenced was blood. These receptors came from an elderly man in good health.

The chain recombines TRBV7-9 with TRBJ2-3; D uncertain. This CDR3 has 14 amino acids. Trimming took off 4 bases at V and 3 bases at J, with 11 bases between the two ends. Germline CDR1 SEHNR, CDR2 FQNEAQ (reference sequence). In DNA, the CDR3 is TGTGCCAGCAGCTCCGTGCGGTCAACAGATACGCAGTATTTT. Amino acid sequence: CASSSVRSTDTQYF.

V gene TRBV27 combines with J gene TRBJ2-7; no reliable D call. Per the germline V gene, CDR1 is MNHEY and CDR2 is SMNVEV (reference sequence). Trimming left V 3 bases short and J 4 bases short, with 16 bases between. The CDR3 covers 15 residues. CDR3 DNA: TGTGCCAGCAGTTTCGTAAACAGACTCCCTTACGAGCAGTACTTC. It is translated as CASSFVNRLPYEQYF.

This clonotype was observed a handful of times. The CDR3 sequence is CASSYSPVLMDYGYTF. CDR3 DNA: TGTGCCAGCAGTTACTCCCCGGTTTTGATGGACTATGGCTACACCTTC. The V call is TRBV6-5, the J call TRBJ1-2, with D uncertain. Between the trimmed V and J ends, which lost 0 bases and 3 bases, there was a span of 14 bases. Per the germline V gene, CDR1 is MNHEY and CDR2 is SVGAGI. This CDR3 is built from 16 residues.

This chain joins TRBV12-3 or TRBV12-4 and TRBJ2-3; 9 bases agree with TRBD2. The CDR3 is 15 residues long. The J segment lost 3 bases and the V segment lost 6 bases, leaving 7 bases of the junction unmatched. This CDR3 reads CASRGIAGATDTQYF. CDR3 nucleotides: TGTGCCAGCAGGGGGATAGCGGGGGCTACAGATACGCAGTATTTT.

The chain joins TRBV12-3 or TRBV12-4 to TRBJ2-2, with 9 bases matching TRBD1. Trimming at V came to 5 bases and at J to 8 bases, leaving 6 bases not matched to a gene. The CDR3 covers 14 residues. The CDR3 loop is CASSEGQGNGELFF. The CDR3 coding sequence is TGTGCCAGCAGTGAGGGACAGGGAAATGGGGAGCTGTTTTTT.

The gene calls are TRBV20-1 and TRBJ2-1; 10 bases fit TRBD2. CDR3 length: 13 amino acids. Trimming cost V 6 bases and J 4 bases; bases outside gene matches: 3. Germline CDR1 DFQATT, CDR2 SNEGSKA (reference sequence). The CDR3: CSATSGTYNEQFF. The CDR3 region has the DNA TGCAGTGCAACTAGCGGGACGTACAATGAGCAGTTCTTC.

The gene calls are TRBV28 and TRBJ1-2; 7 bases are a match to TRBD1. The V gene's germline CDR1 is MDHEN and CDR2 SYDVKM. This CDR3 has 13 residues. The J segment lost 2 bases and the V segment lost 8 bases, leaving 5 bases of the junction unmatched. This CDR3 is CASLGDSNYGYTF. CDR3 nucleotide sequence: TGTGCCAGCCTTGGGGACAGCAACTATGGCTACACCTTC.

This rearrangement joins TRBV7-2 to TRBJ2-7; no firm D call. Looked up from germline, CDR1 is SGHTA and CDR2 is FQGNSA. The length of the CDR3 is 14 residues. V was trimmed by 5 bases and J by 0 bases, leaving 11 bases between them. The CDR3 here is CASSPRRSSYEQYF. CDR3 nucleotides: TGTGCCAGCAGCCCCCGGCGGAGCTCCTACGAGCAGTACTTC.

The chain employs TRBV2 and TRBJ2-2, with D unclear. Trimming removed 2 bases at V and 5 bases at J, with 6 bases between. The CDR3 covers 13 residues. Germline CDR1 and CDR2: SNHLY and FYNNEI. The CDR3 is CASSELETGELFF. DNA of the CDR3: TGTGCCAGCAGTGAACTCGAAACCGGGGAGCTGTTTTTT. The full variable domain, completed using reference TRBV2 and TRBJ2-2, is EPEVTQTPSHQVTQMGQEVILRCVPISNHLYFYWYRQILGQKVEFLVSFYNNEISEKSEIFDDQFSVERPDGSNFTLKIRSTKLEDSAMYFCASSELETGELFFGEGSRLTVL.

About this clonotype: A clone one base away is much larger, so this may be a read error. The J gene is TRBJ2-7, the V gene TRBV5-1, with 10 bases fitting TRBD2. CDR3 length: 15 amino acids. The trim removed 4 bases at V and 0 bases at J, leaving 4 bases unmatched. The germline V gene encodes CDR1 SGHRS and CDR2 YFSETQ. CDR3 residues: CASSELAGISYEQYF. CDR3 DNA: TGCGCCAGCAGCGAACTAGCGGGAATCTCCTACGAGCAGTACTTC.

The V and J genes are TRBV27 and TRBJ2-7, with 8 nucleotides matching TRBD1. Germline V gives CDR1 MNHEY, CDR2 SMNVEV (reference sequence). Trimming cost V 2 bases and J 6 bases; bases outside gene matches: 12. The CDR3 length is 16 residues. The CDR3 region is CASSLTRGPGQGEQYF. CDR3 sequence (DNA): TGTGCCAGCAGTTTAACCAGGGGGCCAGGACAGGGCGAGCAGTACTTC.

This clonotype was seen a handful of times. This chain joins TRBV4-1 and TRBJ2-7; D might be TRBD2 (6 bases). The CDR3 is 14 amino acids. CDR1 is MGHRA and CDR2 is YSYEKL in the germline V gene. The V end lost 5 bases, the J end lost 1 base, and 12 bases lay between the germline ends. The chain's CDR3 is CASSKGLRSYEQYF. DNA of the CDR3: TGCGCCAGCAGCAAGGGACTCCGATCCTACGAGCAGTACTTC.

J is TRBJ2-5 and V is TRBV2; D is unresolved. Trimming cost V 4 bases and J 4 bases, with 10 bases left between them. Germline CDR1 SNHLY, CDR2 FYNNEI. CDR3 size: 13 residues. CDR3 sequence reads: CASSVTWGETQYF. CDR3 nucleotides: TGTGCCAGCAGTGTGACTTGGGGAGAGACCCAGTACTTC.

The V gene is TRBV29-1, the J gene TRBJ2-5; D may be TRBD2 (6 bases). Deletions cut 4 bases from V and 5 bases from J, with 11 bases between. The CDR3 consists of 12 residues. Per germline, CDR1 SQVTM and CDR2 ANQGSEA. As DNA, the CDR3 is TGCAGCGTTGTCGGGGCGGGGGAGACCCAGTACTTC. Protein product: CSVVGAGETQYF.